This T cell receptor beta chain was retrieved from a study of beta chain features in type 1 diabetes. Germline V gene data show CDR1 as SQVTM and CDR2 as ANQGSEA. After removal of 6 bases from V and 2 bases from J, the junction contained 16 bases not matched to a gene. This CDR3 comprises 16 residues. Isolated RNA was reverse transcribed in full, so expressed TCRB transcripts were sequenced. Only in-frame clones appear in the TCRdb table, and some are missing; sequencing was by immunoSEQ multiplex PCR. The sample contains more than 250,000 clones, 20% of which appear only once. There was one heparinised blood draw per donor, averaging roughly 0.12 L. Via CD45RO/CCR7/CD25/CD127/CD95/CD27, cells of the CD4+ naive, central memory, regulatory and stem cell-like memory subsets were sorted. This clone has a handful of counts. As yet, its antigen is unknown. General study findings and limits: Among patients with Type 1 diabetes, TCRB CDR3s were moderately but significantly shorter in every one of the four CD4+ subsets. In the patient group, naive, central memory and Treg TCRB repertoires seemed more alike than in the healthy donor group.

The chain couples TRBV29-1 to TRBJ2-7, with 7 bases lining up with TRBD1. This TCR came from a woman aged 40 to 55 with type 1 diabetes. The sample comprised naive CD4+ T cells from blood. CDR3 region: CSVAGKGDRPTYEQYF. CDR3 nucleotide sequence: TGCAGCGTCGCCGGTAAGGGGGACAGACCTACCTACGAGCAGTACTTC.